In its sample, the clone carrying this T cell receptor beta chain was seen many times. Authors' analysis steps: Reference gene primer amplification gave estimated nucleated cell counts. This table comes from immunoSEQ multiplex PCR, and its TCRdb copy is limited to in-frame clones, with some not included. V and J calls plus clone size are reproduced from that table; the DNA served to infer D and trimming. The table lists 130,000 or so clones, about four fifths of them singletons. This entry comes from a study of blood T cell repertoires in COVID-19. Study as a whole: There were acute and convalescent COVID-19 samples, and they came from the United States, Italy and Spain. T cells, B-cell-depleted T cells, or PBMCs provided the cDNA or gDNA that served as material.

The clonotype originates from a human donor in a cohort sampled during active COVID-19. Specimen: peripheral blood.

The CDR3 DNA reads as TGTGCCAGTAGTATAGATCCCTCTAACTATGGCTACACCTTC. This codes for CASSIDPSNYGYTF. The chain joins TRBV19 to TRBJ1-2, with D unclear. The CDR3 contains 14 residues. The germline gives CDR1 LNHDA, CDR2 SQIVND (reference sequence). The V gene lost 0 bases and the J gene lost 0 bases, with 5 bases spanning the gap. Supplemented by reference TRBV19 and TRBJ1-2, the full variable domain reads DGGITQSPKYLFRKEGQNVTLSCEQNLNHDAMYWYRQDPGQGLRLIYYSQIVNDFQKGDIAEGYSVSREKKESFPLTVTSAQKNPTAFYLCASSIDPSNYGYTFGSGTRLTVV.